These T cell receptor beta chains were read from a single sample in a study of T cell repertoires in cytomegalovirus infection. No cognate antigen is known for these TCRs. TCRdb re-derived calls from the reads in MiXCR, one entry per CDR3 protein. The sample carries 700,000 to 950,000 distinct CDR3 sequences, approximately 32% recorded once. The sample in question was cultured CD8+ T cells from PBMCs, obtained from culture after CMV antigen stimulation. The source is a human donor in good health (CMV status not recorded). Some clones in this sample may be carry-over from other donors' samples. The CDR3 runs from the conserved cysteine through the conserved F or W. D genes are given only for firm matches. Clone size appears in some rows only: once, few, many, or a class for an expanded clone.

j_call | d_call | clone_size | v_call | cdr3_aa | cdr3_nt
TRBJ1-2 | - | few | TRBV6-5 | CASSPYLGEDYGYTF | TGTGCCAGCAGTCCCTACTTGGGGGAGGACTATGGCTACACCTTC
TRBJ1-2 | - | few | TRBV9 | CASSLSLGPSPFGYTF | TGTGCCAGCAGCCTATCCCTCGGGCCGAGCCCTTTTGGCTACACCTTC
TRBJ1-4 | - | few | TRBV4-1 | CASSLRAGGTNEKLFF | TGCGCCAGCAGCCTAAGAGCGGGTGGGACTAATGAAAAACTGTTTTTT
TRBJ1-5 | - | - | TRBV7-6 | CASSLEEGAYNQPQHF | TGTGCCAGCAGCTTAGAGGAGGGAGCCTACAATCAGCCCCAGCATTTT
TRBJ1-5 | - | - | TRBV19 | CASSIGGFVEPQHF | TGTGCCAGTAGTATAGGGGGGTTTGTAGAGCCCCAGCATTTT
TRBJ2-2 | TRBD2 | - | TRBV7-3 | CASSLNPGLAGATNTGELFF | TGTGCCAGCAGCTTAAATCCGGGACTAGCGGGGGCTACGAACACCGGGGAGCTGTTTTTT
TRBJ1-1 | - | - | TRBV7-6 | CASSLGAPSLEAFF | TGTGCCAGCAGCTTAGGTGCGCCTAGTCTTGAAGCTTTCTTT
TRBJ2-5 | - | - | TRBV7-9 | CASSLVDAGHRETQYF | TGTGCCAGCAGCTTAGTCGACGCGGGTCATCGGGAGACCCAGTACTTC
TRBJ1-1 | TRBD1 | medium-sized | TRBV7-9 | CASSLGSGGGTEAFF | TGTGCCAGCAGCTTAGGGTCAGGGGGAGGCACTGAAGCTTTCTTT
TRBJ2-3 | TRBD2 | - | TRBV12-3/TRBV12-4 | CASSFGTSGGVRGDTQYF | TGTGCCAGCAGTTTCGGGACTAGCGGGGGCGTGAGGGGAGATACGCAGTATTTT
TRBJ1-1 | - | - | TRBV4-3 | CASSQDSPVGVNTEAFF | TGCGCCAGCAGCCAAGACAGTCCGGTAGGGGTGAACACTGAAGCTTTCTTT
TRBJ1-1 | TRBD1 | - | TRBV4-1 | CASSQKIPGQGARLAEAFF | TGCGCCAGCAGCCAAAAAATACCGGGACAGGGGGCAAGATTGGCTGAAGCTTTCTTT
TRBJ2-3 | TRBD2 | few | TRBV6-1 | CASTVYGGGAADTQYF | TGTGCCAGCACCGTCTACGGCGGGGGGGCAGCAGATACGCAGTATTTT
TRBJ1-2 | - | - | TRBV27 | CASSLSARVPDNYGYTF | TGTGCCAGCAGTTTATCCGCCCGTGTTCCGGACAACTATGGCTACACCTTC
TRBJ2-3 | TRBD2 | - | TRBV28 | CASSSWTSGSLPPVDLSQYF | TGTGCCAGCAGTTCCTGGACTAGCGGCAGCTTGCCCCCTGTTGATCTCTCGCAGTATTTT
TRBJ1-4 | TRBD1 | few | TRBV15 | CATSMDRVDEKLFF | TGTGCCACCAGTATGGACAGGGTGGATGAAAAACTGTTTTTT